This T cell receptor beta chain originates from a study of blood T cell repertoires in COVID-19. At the level of the study: There were acute and convalescent COVID-19 samples, and they came from the United States, Italy and Spain. The cDNA or gDNA used as material had been derived from T cells, B-cell-depleted T cells, or PBMCs.

This clone was seen just once. The CDR3 sequence is 14 residues long. The V gene lost 8 bases and the J gene lost 0 bases, with 11 bases spanning the gap. CDR1 is LNHDA, CDR2 SQIVND, per germline (reference sequence). In the authors' methods: Researchers report that nucleated cell counts were estimated from reference gene primer amplification. Using immunoSEQ multiplex PCR, the repertoire was profiled, and TCRdb retains in-frame clones only, with some absent. The D gene and trimming were derived from the DNA, and the V and J assignments and clone size from that table. The table has 45,000 to 50,000 clones, 86% seen once.

Sequencing was performed on peripheral blood. The clonotype was recovered from a human donor in a cohort sampled during active COVID-19. The V gene is TRBV19, the J gene TRBJ1-3; TRBD1 is a possible D gene (6 bases). CDR3 sequence: CASDTGLSGNTIYF. The CDR3 bases are TGTGCCAGTGACACAGGGCTCTCTGGAAACACCATATATTTT.